Shown below are 13 T cell receptor beta chains from a single sample sequenced in a study of blood T cells in healthy people across ages. Together with a sample-barcoded 5' primer, a J-beta primer mix was included in a second PCR lasting roughly 6 to 12 cycles. TCRdb reprocessed the 5' RACE reads with MiXCR, giving one entry per CDR3 protein. The data contain under 2 million distinct CDR3 sequences, roughly 32% of them singletons. What was sequenced was blood. Every receptor here comes from a woman in her 30s in good health.

This chain links TRBV5-1 with TRBJ2-7; possible D gene TRBD2, 5 bases. Germline CDR1 SGHRS, CDR2 YFSETQ. This CDR3 region has 16 residues. Trimming cost V 0 bases and J 6 bases, with 19 bases left between them. CDR3 nucleotides: TGCGCCAGCAGCTTGGAGTCCGGCGGGCTAGGCGGCGAGCAGTACTTC. This gives the protein CASSLESGGLGGEQYF.

V is TRBV11-2 and J is TRBJ2-1; 13 bases are a match to TRBD2. The V gene's germline CDR1 is SGHAT and CDR2 FQNNGV. The CDR3 sequence is 13 residues long. Trimming cost V 6 bases and J 15 bases; bases outside gene matches: 8. The CDR3 loop is CASRERLAGGLFF. CDR3 bases: TGTGCCAGCAGGGAGCGACTAGCGGGGGGTCTGTTCTTC.

V gene TRBV28 combines with J gene TRBJ2-5; 7 bases match TRBD1. The DNA end lines up better with TRBJ2-7; the J call may be wrong. This CDR3 is 15 amino acids long. Germline-derived CDR1 and CDR2 are MDHEN and SYDVKM. Here the CDR3 reads CASSLIPQGTYEQYF. For the CDR3, the DNA is TGTGCCAGCAGTTTAATACCACAGGGGACCTACGAGCAGTACTTC.

This clonotype was observed a handful of times. The chain has TRBV5-1 and TRBJ2-7; TRBD2 matches at 7 bases. Germline CDR1 and CDR2: SGHRS and YFSETQ. CDR3 length equals 16 residues. The trim removed 1 base at V and 0 bases at J, leaving 7 bases unmatched. The CDR3 loop is CASSLSPAGASYEQYF. CDR3 DNA: TGCGCCAGCAGCTTGTCCCCTGCGGGAGCCTCCTACGAGCAGTACTTC.

The rearrangement joins TRBV5-4 to TRBJ2-7; D perhaps matches TRBD2 (6 bases). Trimming shortened V by 7 bases and J by 3 bases, and 26 bases separated the two germline ends. This CDR3 region has 17 residues. The germline CDR1 and CDR2 sequences are SGHNT and YYREEE (reference sequence). CDR3 sequence: CASPPLWRWTKIYEQYF. The DNA of the CDR3 is TGTGCCAGCCCCCCTTTATGGAGATGGACTAAGATCTACGAGCAGTACTTC.

The chain couples TRBV7-2 to TRBJ1-1; the match to TRBD1 covers 9 bases. This CDR3 comprises 14 residues. Germline lookup yields CDR1 SGHTA and CDR2 FQGNSA. Trimming cost V 5 bases and J 9 bases; bases outside gene matches: 10. CDR3 protein: CASSQSPGQGKAFF. The CDR3 bases are TGTGCCAGCAGCCAATCCCCGGGACAGGGAAAAGCTTTCTTT.

This chain connects TRBV27 to TRBJ2-3; 10 bases map to TRBD2. The germline gives CDR1 MNHEY, CDR2 SMNVEV (reference sequence). The CDR3 loop spans 16 amino acids. With 4 bases clipped from V and 4 bases from J, the junction kept 8 bases outside the gene matches. CDR3 in amino acids: CASSSRSGRASDTQYF. The CDR3 nucleotides read TGTGCCAGCAGTTCTAGAAGCGGGAGGGCGTCAGATACGCAGTATTTT.

This clonotype was seen ten or more times. This rearrangement joins TRBV20-1 to TRBJ2-7; 7 bases are shared with TRBD1. Per germline, CDR1 DFQATT and CDR2 SNEGSKA (reference sequence). Losses at the gene ends were 6 bases for V and 5 bases for J; bases not matched to a gene: 13. This CDR3 comprises 14 residues. CDR3 amino acids: CSATTGEGLNEQYF. DNA of the CDR3: TGCAGTGCGACCACAGGGGAAGGATTAAACGAGCAGTACTTC.

The V and J genes are TRBV20-1 and TRBJ2-5, with 7 nucleotides matching TRBD1. Germline V gives CDR1 DFQATT, CDR2 SNEGSKA (reference sequence). The CDR3 runs 14 residues. Losses at the gene ends were 1 base for V and 5 bases for J; bases not matched to a gene: 7. The chain's CDR3 is CSARATTGTETQYF. The CDR3 coding sequence is TGCAGTGCTAGAGCGACGACAGGGACGGAGACCCAGTACTTC.

A few counts support this clonotype. The rearrangement uses TRBV7-8 and TRBJ2-1; 13 positions match TRBD2. The CDR3 length is 20 residues. Trimming cost V 4 bases and J 0 bases; bases outside gene matches: 12. Germline CDR1 is SGHVS and CDR2 is FQNEAQ. DNA for the CDR3: TGTGCCAGCAGCTCTCCTCGGACTAGCGGGAGTGTAAGCTCCTACAATGAGCAGTTCTTC. Its translation is CASSSPRTSGSVSSYNEQFF.

V gene TRBV3-1 combines with J gene TRBJ2-7; the D gene is possibly TRBD1 (5 bases). The J call may be mistaken, given a closer DNA end match to TRBJ2-5. Germline V gene lookup returns CDR1 LGHDT and CDR2 YNNKEL (reference sequence). The CDR3 consists of 15 residues. Here the CDR3 DNA reads TGTGCCAGCAGCCAAGATGTACAGGATGAAGAGACCCAGTACTTC. Protein: CASSQDVQDEETQYF.

V gene TRBV30 combines with J gene TRBJ1-1, with 9 bases fitting TRBD1. The CDR3 is 12 amino acids. V was pared by 8 bases and J by 8 bases, with 9 bases of the junction left unmatched. Germline loops: CDR1 GTSNPN, CDR2 SVGIG (reference sequence). CDR3 residues: CAGTGNEIEAFF. CDR3 coding DNA: TGTGCCGGGACAGGGAATGAGATCGAAGCTTTCTTT.

This chain uses TRBV20-1 with TRBJ2-5, with D tentatively TRBD1 or TRBD2 (6 bases each). This CDR3 region has 16 residues. CDR1 is DFQATT, CDR2 SNEGSKA, per germline (reference sequence). Trimming took 0 bases from V and 5 from J, leaving 19 bases between them. The CDR3 here is CSARDHGTGASETQYF. CDR3 DNA: TGCAGTGCTAGAGATCACGGAACGGGGGCGTCGGAGACCCAGTACTTC.